These 20 T cell receptor beta chains were all obtained from the same sample, sequenced in a study of blood T cell repertoires in COVID-19. Profiled with immunoSEQ multiplex PCR; TCRdb holds only in-frame clones, not every one. The sample includes some 260,000 clones, around 83% of them seen just once. Sequencing was performed on peripheral blood. The receptor source for this set is an older man with acute or convalescent COVID-19.

This rearrangement joins TRBV5-5 to TRBJ2-7; 7 nucleotides align to TRBD2. This CDR3 spans 13 amino acids. Germline V gene data show CDR1 as SGHKS and CDR2 as YYEKEE (reference sequence). V was pared by 4 bases and J by 7 bases, with 8 bases of the junction left unmatched. The CDR3 sequence is CASSTWTSWEQYF. The CDR3 coding sequence is TGTGCCAGCAGCACCTGGACTAGTTGGGAGCAGTACTTC.

This rearrangement joins TRBV7-8 to TRBJ1-5; D is possibly TRBD1 (5 bases). Germline lookup yields CDR1 SGHVS and CDR2 FQNEAQ. The CDR3 contains 15 residues. V lost 6 bases to trimming and J lost 0 bases, with 12 bases between them. CDR3 sequence reads: CASSETGFSNQPQHF. The DNA for the CDR3 is TGTGCCAGCAGTGAAACAGGTTTTAGCAATCAGCCCCAGCATTTT. Full variable domain (remainder filled in from reference TRBV7-8 and TRBJ1-5): GAGVSQSPRYKVAKRGQDVALRCDPISGHVSLFWYQQALGQGPEFLTYFQNEAQLDKSGLPSDRFFAERPEGSVSTLKIQRTQQEDSAVYLCASSETGFSNQPQHFGDGTRLSIL.

The V and J genes are TRBV7-9 and TRBJ2-7; tentative D call: TRBD2 (7 bases). The V and J ends lost 5 bases and 5 bases respectively, with 16 bases between them. The germline V gene encodes CDR1 SEHNR and CDR2 FQNEAQ (reference sequence). The CDR3 extends over 14 amino acids. The CDR3 DNA follows: TGTGCCAGCAGCCGAGAGGCGGGGGCTCACGAGCAGTACTTC. It codes for CASSREAGAHEQYF.

The chain uses TRBV19 and TRBJ2-5; 9 positions match TRBD2. Germline V gene sequence: CDR1 LNHDA, CDR2 SQIVND (reference sequence). There are 14 residues in the CDR3. V shed 4 bases, J shed 5 bases, and the junction held 5 bases outside the gene matches. The CDR3 is CASSTLAGAETQYF. CDR3 nucleotides: TGTGCCAGTAGTACTTTAGCGGGAGCGGAGACCCAGTACTTC.

The CDR3 protein is CASSLLANTEAFF. In DNA, the CDR3 is TGTGCCAGCAGTTTACTAGCGAACACTGAAGCTTTCTTT. This rearrangement joins TRBV12-3 or TRBV12-4 to TRBJ1-1; D is ambiguous. CDR3 length: 13 amino acids. V lost 2 bases and J lost 1, with 5 bases in between.

The genes are TRBV20-1 and TRBJ1-4; 10 bases align to TRBD1. The CDR3 is 15 amino acids. The V and J ends lost 5 bases and 6 bases, in that order; junction bases with no gene match: 9. Germline V CDR1 and CDR2: DFQATT, SNEGSKA (reference sequence). The CDR3 sequence is CSARGGTGADEKLFF. The CDR3 coding sequence is TGCAGTGCTCGTGGGGGGACAGGGGCGGATGAAAAACTGTTTTTT.

J is TRBJ1-4 and V is TRBV28; D possibly corresponds to TRBD1 (6 bases). Trimming stripped 7 bases from V and 0 bases from J, with 9 bases between. CDR3 length: 14 amino acids. Germline CDR1 is MDHEN and CDR2 is SYDVKM. CDR3 sequence: CASTWTATNEKLFF. The CDR3 region has the DNA TGTGCCAGCACTTGGACAGCAACTAATGAAAAACTGTTTTTT.

This rearrangement joins TRBV7-9 to TRBJ1-2, with TRBD1 matching 7 bases. Per the germline V gene, CDR1 is SEHNR and CDR2 is FQNEAQ (reference sequence). With V trimmed by 4 bases and J by 0 bases, 5 bases remained unmatched. The CDR3 consists of 15 residues. As DNA, the CDR3 is TGTGCCAGCAGCTCCCAGGGGGTTTCTAACTATGGCTACACCTTC. Translating gives CASSSQGVSNYGYTF. Filled out from reference TRBV7-9 and TRBJ1-2, the complete variable domain reads DTGVSQNPRHKITKRGQNVTFRCDPISEHNRLYWYRQTLGQGPEFLTYFQNEAQLEKSRLLSDRFSAERPKGSFSTLEIQRTEQGDSAMYLCASSSQGVSNYGYTFGSGTRLTVV.

The chain joins TRBV11-1 to TRBJ2-5, with a possible D match to TRBD2 (6 bases). V lost 6 bases to trimming and J lost 2 bases, with 16 bases between them. CDR3 length equals 15 residues. Germline assignment: CDR1 SGHAT and CDR2 FQDESV (reference sequence). For the CDR3, the DNA is TGTGCCAGCAGGTCTGGGACCGGGGGTCAAGAGACCCAGTACTTC. Its translation is CASRSGTGGQETQYF.

The chain links TRBV6-4 to TRBJ2-2, with D unclear. Germline V lookup: CDR1 MRHNA, CDR2 SNTAGT. V was cut by 6 bases and J by 0 bases, with 8 bases left in between. This CDR3 has 14 amino acids. In DNA, the CDR3 is TGTGCCAGCAGGGCCACAGCGAACACCGGGGAGCTGTTTTTT. Translation gives CASRATANTGELFF.

V is TRBV7-2 and J is TRBJ2-7; no firm D call. The germline gives CDR1 SGHTA, CDR2 FQGNSA. CDR3 length: 13 amino acids. V was cut by 4 bases and J by 0 bases, with 7 bases left in between. The CDR3 sequence is CASSSFSSYEQYF. CDR3 in DNA: TGTGCCAGCAGCTCCTTTAGCTCCTACGAGCAGTACTTC.

This sequence joins TRBV28 and TRBJ2-7; possibly TRBD1 for D (6 bases). CDR3 size: 15 residues. Germline CDR1 is MDHEN and CDR2 is SYDVKM. Trimming removed 5 bases from V and 3 bases from J, with 17 bases in between. CDR3 sequence: CASSPPGQGSYEQYF. The CDR3 bases are TGTGCCAGCAGTCCACCGGGGCAGGGGAGCTACGAGCAGTACTTC.

This chain links TRBV6-1 with TRBJ2-1; D is possibly TRBD2 (5 bases). V lost 3 bases, J lost 7 bases, and 13 bases lay in between. The CDR3 covers 14 residues. Germline assignment: CDR1 MNHNS and CDR2 SASEGT. CDR3 bases: TGTGCCAGCAGTGAGAATACCGGGATAAATGAGCAGTTCTTC. It specifies CASSENTGINEQFF.

The genes are TRBV7-2 and TRBJ2-7; D unresolved. The CDR3 has 13 amino acids. CDR1 is SGHTA, CDR2 FQGNSA, per germline. The V end was cut by 5 bases, the J end by 2 bases, with 10 bases between. CDR3 amino acids: CASSPRSTYEQYF. The CDR3 region has the DNA TGTGCCAGCAGCCCTAGGTCAACCTACGAGCAGTACTTC.

This clone has more than one count but fewer than ten. This chain links TRBV2 with TRBJ1-5; D uncertain. This CDR3 contains 15 residues. Trimming shortened V by 6 bases and J by 2 bases, and 14 bases separated the two germline ends. The V gene's germline CDR1 is SNHLY and CDR2 FYNNEI. CDR3: CASRVDIGGNQPQHF. Here the CDR3 DNA reads TGTGCCAGCAGGGTCGACATCGGCGGCAATCAGCCCCAGCATTTT.

The J gene is TRBJ1-1, the V gene TRBV29-1, with a possible D match to TRBD1 (6 bases). The V gene lost 3 bases and the J gene lost 5 bases, with 10 bases spanning the gap. The germline gives CDR1 SQVTM, CDR2 ANQGSEA. The CDR3 is 12 residues long. CDR3 DNA sequence: TGCAGCGTTGATGGGGGGGCGACTGAAGCTTTCTTT. It codes for CSVDGGATEAFF.

J is TRBJ2-7 and V is TRBV7-2; D is possibly TRBD1 (5 bases). Germline V CDR1 and CDR2: SGHTA, FQGNSA. The CDR3 loop spans 17 amino acids. V was clipped by 2 bases and J by 0 bases, with 17 bases between them. DNA of the CDR3: TGTGCCAGCAGCTTACGAACCGGACATGATTTCTCCTACGAGCAGTACTTC. Translating gives CASSLRTGHDFSYEQYF.

V and J are TRBV5-1 and TRBJ1-2, with TRBD1 identical over 12 bases. The J segment lost 0 bases and the V segment lost 4 bases, leaving 7 bases of the junction unmatched. Looked up from germline, CDR1 is SGHRS and CDR2 is YFSETQ. CDR3 length equals 17 residues. The CDR3 loop is CASSAGQGAYPNYGYTF. CDR3 coding DNA: TGCGCCAGCAGCGCGGGACAGGGGGCCTATCCTAACTATGGCTACACCTTC.

The chain combines TRBV28 with TRBJ1-1, with no clear D. V shed 1 base and J shed 12 bases, with 6 bases lying between them. Germline assignment: CDR1 MDHEN and CDR2 SYDVKM. This CDR3 contains 10 residues. CDR3 DNA: TGTGCCAGCAGTTTATTCGGGACTTTCTTT. This sequence encodes CASSLFGTFF.

The chain recombines TRBV24-1 with TRBJ1-4; unclear D gene. Trimming shortened V by 3 bases and J by 5 bases, and 9 bases separated the two germline ends. This CDR3 is built from 14 residues. The germline gives CDR1 KGHDR, CDR2 SFDVKD. DNA for the CDR3: TGTGCCACCAGTGATGGCAGGTCGAATGAAAAACTGTTTTTT. As protein: CATSDGRSNEKLFF.